The T cell receptor beta chain under discussion was sequenced for a study of blood T cell repertoires in COVID-19. Germline-derived CDR1 and CDR2 are KGHSH and LQKENI. The CDR3 spans 13 residues. Trimming cost V 2 bases and J 7 bases, with 11 bases left between them. Under the authors' procedure: Researchers report that nucleated cell counts were estimated from reference gene primer amplification. The repertoire was sequenced with immunoSEQ multiplex PCR; TCRdb's copy has only in-frame clones and lacks some. The DNA gave D and trimming, while V, J and clone size come from that table. Here the sample spans some 140,000 clones, under 85% being singletons.

The rearrangement links TRBV18 to TRBJ1-2, with TRBD1 as a possible D gene (6 bases). The TCR comes from a man aged 55 to 69 with COVID-19, enrolled during active disease. The specimen sequenced was peripheral blood. CDR3 nucleotide sequence: TGTGCCAGCTCACCAGTACAGGGCTCTGGCTACACCTTC. It yields the protein CASSPVQGSGYTF. Using reference TRBV18 and TRBJ1-2 for the parts outside the CDR3, the full variable domain is NAGVMQNPRHLVRRRGQEARLRCSPMKGHSHVYWYRQLPEEGLKFMVYLQKENIIDESGMPKERFSAEFPKEGPSILRIQQVVRGDSAAYFCASSPVQGSGYTFGSGTRLTVV.